The 25 T cell receptor beta chains below were found in one sample sequenced in a study of T cell responses to AZD1222 COVID-19 vaccine. Measured with immunoSEQ multiplex PCR; TCRdb has only the in-frame clones, and not every one. The profile shows approximately 110,000 clones, approximately 91% of them singletons. The source was peripheral blood, collected on day 0 of MenACWY control vaccination. The source is an adult in good health.

This clone was seen a single time. The V gene is TRBV7-2, the J gene TRBJ1-2, with unresolved D. Germline values: CDR1 SGHTA, CDR2 FQGNSA. V lost 1 base and J lost 5, with 14 bases in between. This CDR3 spans 15 amino acids. The chain's CDR3 is CASSLGAPGTYGYTF. The CDR3 DNA reads as TGTGCCAGCAGCTTAGGGGCCCCCGGAACATATGGCTACACCTTC.

The V and J genes are TRBV7-2 and TRBJ1-2; 10 bases align to TRBD1. V trimming: 5 bases; J trimming: 7 bases; junction bases outside the gene matches: 7. Germline CDR1 reads SGHTA; CDR2 reads FQGNSA. This CDR3 is built from 14 residues. The DNA of the CDR3 is TGTGCCAGCAGCCCGGGACAGGGGATTGGTGGCTACACCTTC. It specifies CASSPGQGIGGYTF.

This rearrangement joins TRBV18 to TRBJ2-7; D not certain. CDR1 KGHSH and CDR2 LQKENI come from the germline V gene. Trimming pared 3 bases from V and 6 bases from J, leaving 15 bases between. The CDR3 has 14 residues. CDR3 amino acids: CASSPTDSRGEQYF. The CDR3 DNA reads TGTGCCAGCTCACCTACAGATTCGCGTGGCGAGCAGTACTTC.

The CDR3 loop is CASSQGRSTNEKLFF. As DNA, the CDR3 is TGCGCCAGCAGCCAAGGAAGATCAACTAATGAAAAACTGTTTTTT. The J gene is TRBJ1-4, the V gene TRBV4-3; D is undetermined. The CDR3 extends over 15 amino acids. The V end lost 1 base, the J end lost 0 bases, and 6 bases lay between the germline ends. Germline V lookup: CDR1 LGHNA, CDR2 YSLEER.

CDR3 protein: CASSPFGAGGEQDYGYTF. Written as DNA, the CDR3 is TGTGCCAGCTCACCATTCGGGGCAGGGGGCGAGCAAGACTATGGCTACACCTTC. The chain recombines TRBV18 with TRBJ1-2, with 8 bases lining up with TRBD1. V gave up 2 bases and J gave up 3 bases; unmatched junction bases: 14. The CDR3 is 18 amino acids. In germline, CDR1 is KGHSH, CDR2 LQKENI.

The chain employs TRBV11-2 and TRBJ2-5; no clear D. The germline V gene encodes CDR1 SGHAT and CDR2 FQNNGV. This CDR3 has 14 amino acids. Trimming shortened V by 2 bases and J by 2 bases, and 9 bases separated the two germline ends. The CDR3 DNA is TGTGCCAGCAGCTTATTTTCTTCTCAAGAGACCCAGTACTTC. It codes for CASSLFSSQETQYF.

The chain combines TRBV18 with TRBJ2-7; maybe TRBD2 (7 bases). The length of the CDR3 is 17 residues. In germline, CDR1 is KGHSH, CDR2 LQKENI. Deletions cut 3 bases from V and 3 bases from J, with 21 bases between. The CDR3 sequence: CASSPSGALGGNYEQYF. CDR3 DNA sequence: TGTGCCAGCTCACCCTCAGGGGCTCTGGGAGGGAACTACGAGCAGTACTTC. Full variable domain (rest looked up from reference TRBV18 and TRBJ2-7): NAGVMQNPRHLVRRRGQEARLRCSPMKGHSHVYWYRQLPEEGLKFMVYLQKENIIDESGMPKERFSAEFPKEGPSILRIQQVVRGDSAAYFCASSPSGALGGNYEQYFGPGTRLTVT.

V usage is TRBV9 and J usage is TRBJ2-7; no clear D gene. Per germline, CDR1 SGDLS and CDR2 YYNGEE. The CDR3 length is 13 residues. V was pared by 3 bases and J by 0 bases, with 7 bases between. The CDR3: CASSGGNSYEQYF. The CDR3 DNA follows: TGTGCCAGCAGCGGTGGCAACTCCTACGAGCAGTACTTC.

The chain carries TRBV3-1 (or the pseudogene TRBV3-2) and TRBJ1-5; D unclear. This CDR3 spans 15 amino acids. Germline CDR1 LGHDT, CDR2 YNNKEL (reference sequence). V gave up 2 bases and J gave up 4 bases, with 12 bases separating them. For the CDR3, the DNA is TGTGCCAGCAGCCAATTTTCAGGAGGGAATCAGCCCCAGCATTTT. The encoded protein is CASSQFSGGNQPQHF.

This clone was seen only a few times. The chain has TRBV7-9 and TRBJ2-2; TRBD2 is a possible D gene (6 bases). This CDR3 has 16 residues. Per germline, CDR1 SEHNR and CDR2 FQNEAQ (reference sequence). Trimming cost V 5 bases and J 0 bases, with 13 bases left between them. The CDR3 is CASSIYTSPNTGELFF. CDR3 DNA: TGTGCCAGCAGCATTTATACTAGCCCGAACACCGGGGAGCTGTTTTTT. Filled out from reference TRBV7-9 and TRBJ2-2, the complete variable domain reads DTGVSQNPRHKITKRGQNVTFRCDPISEHNRLYWYRQTLGQGPEFLTYFQNEAQLEKSRLLSDRFSAERPKGSFSTLEIQRTEQGDSAMYLCASSIYTSPNTGELFFGEGSRLTVL.

The chain employs TRBV11-2 and TRBJ2-1, with TRBD2 identical over 14 bases. The CDR3 consists of 17 residues. J was trimmed by 5 bases and V by 6 bases; bases with no gene match: 9. Germline V CDR1 and CDR2: SGHAT, FQNNGV. DNA of the CDR3: TGTGCCAGCAGGCGCGGGACTAGCGGGGGAGGGGACAATGAGCAGTTCTTC. It specifies CASRRGTSGGGDNEQFF.

The V and J genes are TRBV5-5 and TRBJ2-2; D remains unclear. Germline-derived CDR1 and CDR2 are SGHKS and YYEKEE (reference sequence). V was clipped by 6 bases and J by 1 base, with 13 bases between them. CDR3 length: 15 amino acids. CDR3 amino acids: CASIPSVLNTGELFF. CDR3 bases: TGTGCCAGCATCCCATCCGTACTGAACACCGGGGAGCTGTTTTTT. Based on the CDR3 plus reference TRBV5-5 and TRBJ2-2, the full variable domain is DAGVTQSPTHLIKTRGQQVTLRCSPISGHKSVSWYQQVLGQGPQFIFQYYEKEERGRGNFPDRFSARQFPNYSSELNVNALLLGDSALYLCASIPSVLNTGELFFGEGSRLTVL.

This clone was detected only a few times. The J gene is TRBJ2-3, the V gene TRBV7-3, with 7 bases matching TRBD2. V lost 5 bases, J lost 1 base, and 6 bases stayed unmatched. The germline gives CDR1 SGHTA, CDR2 FQGTGA. This CDR3 comprises 15 residues. For the CDR3, the DNA is TGTGCCAGCAGCACCGGGACTACAGGCACAGATACGCAGTATTTT. Translation: CASSTGTTGTDTQYF.

Worth noting for this clone: Germline is not matched at one junction end, which may reflect a read error. The gene calls are TRBV29-1 and TRBJ1-3; 11 bases agree with TRBD1. CDR1 is SQVTM and CDR2 is ANQGSEA in the germline V gene. The CDR3 sequence is 18 residues long. The CDR3 sequence is CSLDIGTQDRGLGNTIYF. As DNA, the CDR3 is TGCAGCCTTGATATTGGGACCCAGGACAGGGGGCTTGGAAACACCATATATTTT.

V gene TRBV28 combines with J gene TRBJ2-7, with no clear D. The germline V and J ends were trimmed by 1 base and 1 base, with 20 bases remaining between them. The CDR3 length is 18 residues. Germline loops: CDR1 MDHEN, CDR2 SYDVKM. CDR3 nucleotide sequence: TGTGCCAGCAGTTTATCCTATCGTGGCTCGAAACCGTCCTACGAGCAGTACTTC. Its protein is CASSLSYRGSKPSYEQYF.

The chain links TRBV6-5 to TRBJ1-1; TRBD1 is a possible D gene (5 bases). With 2 bases removed from V and 11 bases from J, the gap between germline ends came to 15 bases. In germline, CDR1 is MNHEY, CDR2 SVGAGI. The length of the CDR3 is 13 residues. The CDR3 bases are TGTGCCAGCAGTTACAGGGGTGACGAGCGGGCTTTCTTT. Its translation is CASSYRGDERAFF.

J is TRBJ1-4 and V is TRBV4-2; TRBD1 is a possible D gene (5 bases). V was trimmed by 1 base and J by 1 base, leaving 10 bases between them. The V gene's germline CDR1 is LGHNA and CDR2 YNFKEQ. This CDR3 has 16 residues. The CDR3 is CASSQGGQGTNEKLFF. As DNA, the CDR3 is TGTGCCAGCAGCCAAGGTGGGCAGGGAACTAATGAAAAACTGTTTTTT.

The chain joins TRBV7-2 to TRBJ2-3; no clear D gene. There are 13 residues in the CDR3. Trimming cost V 3 bases and J 1 base, with 5 bases left between them. Germline-derived CDR1 and CDR2 are SGHTA and FQGNSA. CDR3 amino acids: CASSFRGTDTQYF. The CDR3 DNA is TGTGCCAGCAGCTTTCGGGGCACAGATACGCAGTATTTT.

This clone was counted once. J is TRBJ2-7 and V is TRBV6-5, with a tentative D call TRBD2 (6 bases). The V and J ends lost 5 bases and 0 bases respectively, with 14 bases between them. Germline CDR1 reads MNHEY; CDR2 reads SVGAGI. The CDR3 contains 15 residues. The CDR3, as DNA: TGTGCCAGCAGTCGTGGGGCGGGGAGCTCCTACGAGCAGTACTTC. It yields the protein CASSRGAGSSYEQYF.

The rearrangement joins TRBV4-2 to TRBJ1-2, with D possibly being TRBD1 (5 bases). The germline CDR1 and CDR2 sequences are LGHNA and YNFKEQ. With 1 base removed from V and 1 base from J, the gap between germline ends came to 13 bases. CDR3 length equals 16 residues. CDR3 in amino acids: CASSQGGGVGNYGYTF. CDR3 DNA sequence: TGTGCCAGCAGCCAAGGTGGGGGGGTAGGTAACTATGGCTACACCTTC.

This clone was picked up a small number of times. The gene calls are TRBV28 and TRBJ1-2, with TRBD1 identical over 12 bases. Looked up from germline, CDR1 is MDHEN and CDR2 is SYDVKM. The CDR3 extends over 16 amino acids. The V gene end was trimmed by 7 bases and the J gene end by 8 bases; junction bases not matched to a gene: 14. This CDR3 is CASILQGTGGAEGYTF. DNA of the CDR3: TGTGCCAGCATCCTACAAGGGACAGGGGGCGCTGAGGGCTACACCTTC.

The rearrangement uses TRBV7-9 and TRBJ1-3; TRBD1 might be the D (5 bases). Germline V gene sequence: CDR1 SEHNR, CDR2 FQNEAQ (reference sequence). This CDR3 contains 18 residues. Trimming removed 4 bases from V and 1 base from J, with 20 bases in between. Here the CDR3 reads CASSSQLLGDASGNTIYF. The DNA for the CDR3 is TGTGCCAGCAGCTCACAGTTGTTAGGGGATGCGTCTGGAAACACCATATATTTT.

This clone has just one count. V and J are TRBV19 and TRBJ1-5; D is uncertain. The CDR3 runs 13 residues. The V gene's germline CDR1 is LNHDA and CDR2 SQIVND (reference sequence). V was pared by 3 bases and J by 6 bases, with 9 bases between. The CDR3: CASSIGSGQPQHF. In DNA form, the CDR3 reads TGTGCCAGTAGTATTGGCTCGGGTCAGCCCCAGCATTTT. Variable domain in full (rest from reference TRBV19 and TRBJ1-5): DGGITQSPKYLFRKEGQNVTLSCEQNLNHDAMYWYRQDPGQGLRLIYYSQIVNDFQKGDIAEGYSVSREKKESFPLTVTSAQKNPTAFYLCASSIGSGQPQHFGDGTRLSIL.

The chain recombines TRBV12-3 or TRBV12-4 with TRBJ2-7, with TRBD2 matching 8 bases. There are 13 residues in the CDR3. V gave up 6 bases and J gave up 7 bases; unmatched junction bases: 8. CDR3 sequence (DNA): TGTGCCAGCAGCCCGGGGGGGGATGGGGAGCAGTACTTC. Amino acid sequence: CASSPGGDGEQYF.

The gene calls are TRBV7-3 and TRBJ1-2, with TRBD1 identical over 10 bases. V lost 4 bases and J lost 0; bases outside the gene matches: 8. The CDR3 length is 17 residues. Germline values: CDR1 SGHTA, CDR2 FQGTGA. In nucleotides, the CDR3 is TGTGCCAGCAGCTCATGGACAGGGGGGCCAGCTAACTATGGCTACACCTTC. Residues: CASSSWTGGPANYGYTF.